This TCR beta chain was sequenced in a study of regulatory T cells in long-lasting Graves disease. CDR3 size: 14 residues. The germline V gene encodes CDR1 DFQATT and CDR2 SNEGSKA (reference sequence). Trimming removed 5 bases at V and 5 bases at J, with 16 bases between. Study-wide results and limits: New patients shared roughly 1,000 public clonotypes, fewer than the 2,500 to 3,500 shared by persistent patients. Newly diagnosed patients had higher TCR diversity than persistent Graves' patients did. TRBV28 was favored in persistent disease, as were TRBJ1-2 and TRBJ2-5.

In the case of this clonotype: The antigen is not known.

Arm-PCR with iRepertoire HTBI primers amplified the CDR3 regions for these TCR beta libraries. TCRdb redid the calling of the multiplex PCR reads with MiXCR, one entry per CDR3 protein. This sample yields approximately 400,000 distinct CDR3 sequences, of which about a fifth are seen a single time; 20% belongs to the top ten. Time point: persistent/refractory GD, antithyroid drugs over 5 years with positive TRAb. Extracted RNA from PBMCs served as the source of the TCR library. The gene calls are TRBV20-1 and TRBJ1-5, with TRBD1 as a possible D gene (5 bases). Sequences were derived from peripheral blood mononuclear cells (PBMCs), sampled when the disease was refractory, from a patient treated with antithyroid drugs. This sequence was found in a female donor with Graves disease. CDR3 DNA: TGCAGTGCTCAGCAAGGGGATGAGTATCAGCCCCAGCATTTT. This encodes CSAQQGDEYQPQHF.